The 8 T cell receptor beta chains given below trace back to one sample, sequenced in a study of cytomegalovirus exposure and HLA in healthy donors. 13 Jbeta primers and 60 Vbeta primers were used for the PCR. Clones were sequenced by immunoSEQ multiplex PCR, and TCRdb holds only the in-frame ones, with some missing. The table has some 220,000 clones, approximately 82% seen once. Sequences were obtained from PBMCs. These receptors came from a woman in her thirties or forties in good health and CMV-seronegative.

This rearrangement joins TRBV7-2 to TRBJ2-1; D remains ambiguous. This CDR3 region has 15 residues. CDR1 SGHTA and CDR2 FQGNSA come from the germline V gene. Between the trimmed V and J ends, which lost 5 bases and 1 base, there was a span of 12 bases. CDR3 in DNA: TGTGCCAGCAGCCCCACCCCCGGGTCCTACAATGAGCAGTTCTTC. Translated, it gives CASSPTPGSYNEQFF.

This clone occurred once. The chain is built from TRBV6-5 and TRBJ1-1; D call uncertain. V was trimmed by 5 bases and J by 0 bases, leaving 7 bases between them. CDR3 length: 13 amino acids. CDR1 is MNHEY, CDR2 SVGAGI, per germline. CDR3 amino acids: CASSIGVNTEAFF. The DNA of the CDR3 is TGTGCCAGCAGTATTGGAGTGAACACTGAAGCTTTCTTT.

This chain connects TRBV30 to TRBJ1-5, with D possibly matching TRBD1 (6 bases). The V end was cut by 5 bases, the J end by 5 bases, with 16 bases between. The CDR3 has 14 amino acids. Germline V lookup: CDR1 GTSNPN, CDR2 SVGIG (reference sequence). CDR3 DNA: TGTGCCTGGCAATCTCGACAGGTCCATCAGCCCCAGCATTTT. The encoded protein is CAWQSRQVHQPQHF.

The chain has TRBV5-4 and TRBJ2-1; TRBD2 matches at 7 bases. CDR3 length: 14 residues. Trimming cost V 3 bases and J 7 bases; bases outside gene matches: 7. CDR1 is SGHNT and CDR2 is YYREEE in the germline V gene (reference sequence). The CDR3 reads CASSSPFGGNEQFF. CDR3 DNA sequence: TGTGCCAGCAGCTCCCCCTTCGGGGGGAATGAGCAGTTCTTC.

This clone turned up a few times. CDR3 loop: CASASQGDQPQHF. The CDR3 region has the DNA TGTGCCAGCGCCTCGCAGGGGGATCAGCCCCAGCATTTT. The J gene is TRBJ1-5, the V gene TRBV28; TRBD1 aligns across 7 bases. Germline loops: CDR1 MDHEN, CDR2 SYDVKM. The trim removed 8 bases at V and 5 bases at J, leaving 6 bases unmatched. The CDR3 runs 13 residues.

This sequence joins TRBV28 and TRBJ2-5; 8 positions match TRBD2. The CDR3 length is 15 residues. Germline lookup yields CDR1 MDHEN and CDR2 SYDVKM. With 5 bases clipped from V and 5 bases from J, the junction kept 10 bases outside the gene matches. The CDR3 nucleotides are TGTGCCAGCAGTGTATCCACCGGGACTAGGGAGACCCAGTACTTC. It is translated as CASSVSTGTRETQYF.

CDR3 protein: CARSIQVSGNTIYF. CDR3 sequence (DNA): TGTGCCAGAAGCATACAGGTTTCTGGAAACACCATATATTTT. V is TRBV5-3 and J is TRBJ1-3, with a weak D call TRBD1 (5 bases). TRBV5-3 is reported as an ORF; its role is uncertain. The CDR3 is made up of 14 amino acids. V gave up 4 bases and J gave up 1 base, with 9 bases separating them.

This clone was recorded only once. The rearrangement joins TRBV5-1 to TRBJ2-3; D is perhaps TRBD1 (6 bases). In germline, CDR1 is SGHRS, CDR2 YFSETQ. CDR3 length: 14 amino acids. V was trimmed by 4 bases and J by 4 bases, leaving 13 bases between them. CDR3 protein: CASSPDSYPDTQYF. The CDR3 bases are TGCGCCAGCAGCCCGGACAGTTATCCAGATACGCAGTATTTT.